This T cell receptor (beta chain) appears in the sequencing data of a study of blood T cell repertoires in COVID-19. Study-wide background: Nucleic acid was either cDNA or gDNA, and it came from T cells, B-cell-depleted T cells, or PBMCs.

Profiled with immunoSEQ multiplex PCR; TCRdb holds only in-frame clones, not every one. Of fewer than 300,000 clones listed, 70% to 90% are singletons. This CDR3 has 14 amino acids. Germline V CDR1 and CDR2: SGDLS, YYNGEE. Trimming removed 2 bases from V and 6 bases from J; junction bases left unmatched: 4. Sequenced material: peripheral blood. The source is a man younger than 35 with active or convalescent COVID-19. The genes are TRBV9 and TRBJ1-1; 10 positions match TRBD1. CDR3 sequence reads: CASSVGTGVPEAFF. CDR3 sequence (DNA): TGTGCCAGCAGCGTCGGGACAGGGGTTCCTGAAGCTTTCTTT.